This record looks at one T cell receptor beta chain sequence and its context. Antigen specificity is unknown. The source of the sample is a study of blood T cells in healthy people across ages. Looking at the study overall: In model experiments, template switching was able to capture about one barcoded beta molecule for every two T cells that were present.

Study-wide results and limits: More naive CD4+ cells and higher diversity marked long-lived donors relative to aged donors.

Per germline, CDR1 SQVTM and CDR2 ANQGSEA. With 0 bases clipped from V and 2 bases from J, the junction kept 7 bases outside the gene matches. CDR3 size: 15 residues. Total RNA, at least 5.5 micrograms per sample, was extracted from PBMCs. The use of a sample-barcoded 5' primer and a J-beta primer mix characterized a second PCR of roughly 6 to 11 cycles. The authors tagged each cDNA molecule using a template-switch adaptor with 12 random nucleotides. TCRdb re-analysed the 5' RACE reads in MiXCR, keeping a single row per CDR3 protein. The repertoire holds hundreds of thousands of distinct CDR3 sequences, with 20% to 25% as singletons.

The rearrangement links TRBV29-1 to TRBJ2-7; 7 bases agree with TRBD2. The receptor was isolated from a man in his 70s in good health. Sequencing was carried out using blood. The CDR3 loop reads CSVEDPAGRAYEQYF. In DNA, the CDR3 is TGCAGCGTTGAAGATCCAGCGGGGAGAGCCTACGAGCAGTACTTC.